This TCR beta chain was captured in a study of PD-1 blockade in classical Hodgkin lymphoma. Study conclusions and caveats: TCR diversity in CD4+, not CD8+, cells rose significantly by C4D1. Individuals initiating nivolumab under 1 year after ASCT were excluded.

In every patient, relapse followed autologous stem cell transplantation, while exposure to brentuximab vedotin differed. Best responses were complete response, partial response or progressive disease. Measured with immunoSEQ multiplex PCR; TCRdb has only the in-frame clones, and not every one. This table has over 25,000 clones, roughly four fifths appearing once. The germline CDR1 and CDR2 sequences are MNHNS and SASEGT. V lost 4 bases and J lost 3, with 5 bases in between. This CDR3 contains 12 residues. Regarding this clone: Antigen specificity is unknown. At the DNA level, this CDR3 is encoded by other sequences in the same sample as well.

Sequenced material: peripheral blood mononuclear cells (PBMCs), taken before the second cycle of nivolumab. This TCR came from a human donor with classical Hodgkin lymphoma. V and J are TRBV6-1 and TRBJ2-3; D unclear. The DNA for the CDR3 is TGTGCCAGCAGTGTCCAGACAGATACGCAGTATTTT. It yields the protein CASSVQTDTQYF.